These 21 T cell receptor beta chains were all obtained from the same sample, sequenced in a study of T cell responses to AZD1222 COVID-19 vaccine. Some clones are missing from TCRdb's copy, which holds only in-frame ones; the method was immunoSEQ multiplex PCR. The sample lists some 200,000 clones, just under 90% occurring once. Sequenced material: peripheral blood, taken on day 0 of AZD1222 vaccination. Receptor source: an adult in good health.

The V call is TRBV5-1, the J call TRBJ2-1; the D call may be TRBD1 or TRBD2 (5 bases each). The CDR3 runs 14 residues. The ends were cut back, 0 bases at V and 7 bases at J, with 11 bases in the middle. Germline CDR1 reads SGHRS; CDR2 reads YFSETQ. CDR3 DNA sequence: TGCGCCAGCAGCTTGGTCCGGGGACGTAATGAGCAGTTCTTC. Its translation is CASSLVRGRNEQFF.

With regard to this clone: A junction boundary mismatches the germline segment, possibly from a read error. This chain uses TRBV24-1 with TRBJ1-1; 7 nucleotides agree with TRBD1. This CDR3 spans 12 amino acids. CDR1 is KGHDR, CDR2 SFDVKD, per germline. The CDR3 nucleotides read TGTGCCACCAGTGATTTTCAGGGGGTGCCCTCCTTT. Translating it yields CATSDFQGVPSF.

This clone has more than one count but fewer than ten. The rearrangement links TRBV30 to TRBJ1-2; the D is unclear. CDR3 length equals 13 residues. The germline CDR1 and CDR2 sequences are GTSNPN and SVGIG (reference sequence). V lost 0 bases to trimming and J lost 6 bases, with 11 bases between them. DNA of the CDR3: TGTGCCTGGAGTGTAGAGGGTAGGAATGGCTACACCTTC. Translating gives CAWSVEGRNGYTF.

V usage is TRBV12-3 or TRBV12-4 and J usage is TRBJ2-5; D perhaps matches TRBD1 (5 bases). V shed 5 bases and J shed 4 bases, with 11 bases lying between them. The CDR3 is 13 amino acids. CDR3 in DNA: TGTGCCAGCAGTACCGCAGGGCTAGAGACCCAGTACTTC. It is translated as CASSTAGLETQYF.

The chain has TRBV19 and TRBJ2-3, with a tentative D call TRBD1 (6 bases). The germline gives CDR1 LNHDA, CDR2 SQIVND (reference sequence). The CDR3 is made up of 14 amino acids. V lost 1 base and J 14 bases, leaving 19 bases between the germline ends. As DNA, the CDR3 is TGTGCCAGTAGTATAGTGTTGGGGGAGACAGGAAGGTATTTT. This encodes CASSIVLGETGRYF.

The chain employs TRBV27 and TRBJ2-5, with D uncertain. The CDR3 length is 14 residues. V was trimmed by 5 bases and J by 1 base, leaving 11 bases between them. The germline V gene encodes CDR1 MNHEY and CDR2 SMNVEV (reference sequence). As DNA, the CDR3 is TGTGCCAGCAGTCTAAGCAAGACCCAAGAGACCCAGTACTTC. This translates into CASSLSKTQETQYF.

The chain combines TRBV6-4 with TRBJ2-3, with 13 bases aligning to TRBD2. J gave up 6 bases and V 2 bases, and 8 bases lay outside the gene matches. The CDR3 spans 17 residues. Germline V CDR1 and CDR2: MRHNA, SNTAGT. CDR3: CASSDHTSGGAGDTQYF. DNA of the CDR3: TGTGCCAGCAGTGACCATACTAGCGGGGGGGCCGGGGATACGCAGTATTTT.

The chain combines TRBV7-3 with TRBJ2-2; unclear D gene. CDR1 SGHTA and CDR2 FQGTGA come from the germline V gene. The V and J ends lost 2 bases and 7 bases respectively, with 11 bases between them. The CDR3 extends over 14 amino acids. CDR3 protein: CASSLLNDGGELFF. In DNA form, the CDR3 reads TGTGCCAGCAGCTTACTTAACGATGGCGGGGAGCTGTTTTTT.

This clone was observed a handful of times. V usage is TRBV28 and J usage is TRBJ1-1; 7 bases are a match to TRBD1. The CDR3 totals 21 residues. The V gene end was trimmed by 3 bases and the J gene end by 1 base; junction bases not matched to a gene: 23. Germline CDR1 MDHEN, CDR2 SYDVKM. CDR3 sequence: CASSFPRGDSSRPTENTEAFF. As DNA, the CDR3 is TGTGCCAGCAGTTTCCCCCGGGGGGACAGTTCCAGGCCTACGGAGAACACTGAAGCTTTCTTT.

The V gene is TRBV4-1, the J gene TRBJ1-6, with D maybe TRBD1 (6 bases). V was trimmed by 2 bases and J by 4 bases, leaving 21 bases between them. Germline V lookup: CDR1 MGHRA, CDR2 YSYEKL. The CDR3 totals 19 residues. Here the CDR3 reads CASSQRGRGRFSYNSPLHF. The CDR3 DNA reads TGCGCCAGCAGCCAAAGAGGCAGGGGCCGCTTTTCTTATAATTCACCCCTCCACTTT.

This clone was observed a single time. The chain carries TRBV30 and TRBJ1-5, with 8 bases lining up with TRBD1. CDR3 length equals 13 residues. The germline gives CDR1 GTSNPN, CDR2 SVGIG (reference sequence). The ends lost 3 bases at V and 7 bases at J; junction bases unmatched: 5. CDR3 bases: TGTGCCTGGAGCGGACAGGGAGAGCAGCCCCAGCATTTT. Its translation: CAWSGQGEQPQHF.

This chain joins TRBV6-5 and TRBJ2-5; D not certain. V was pared by 0 bases and J by 0 bases, with 2 bases between. This CDR3 contains 13 residues. Looked up from germline, CDR1 is MNHEY and CDR2 is SVGAGI. The CDR3 sequence: CASSYSYQETQYF. Here the CDR3 DNA reads TGTGCCAGCAGTTACTCGTACCAAGAGACCCAGTACTTC.

The chain has TRBV28 and TRBJ1-6, with D perhaps TRBD1 (5 bases). The V and J ends lost 1 base and 0 bases respectively, with 7 bases between them. Germline assignment: CDR1 MDHEN and CDR2 SYDVKM. The CDR3 is 16 residues long. In nucleotides, the CDR3 is TGTGCCAGCAGTTTATCGGGGGGCTCCTATAATTCACCCCTCCACTTT. It translates to CASSLSGGSYNSPLHF.

This sequence joins TRBV6-2 or TRBV6-3 and TRBJ1-5; D remains unclear. V was shortened by 0 bases and J by 0 bases, with 9 bases between the two germline ends. CDR3 length: 16 residues. The V gene's germline CDR1 is MNHEY and CDR2 SVGEGT. The CDR3 DNA reads TGTGCCAGCAGTTACTCAAGAGGTTATAGCAATCAGCCCCAGCATTTT. Amino acid sequence: CASSYSRGYSNQPQHF.

The genes are TRBV7-2 and TRBJ2-7; D uncertain. From germline, CDR1 is SGHTA and CDR2 FQGNSA. The CDR3 length is 15 residues. The ends were cut back, 0 bases at V and 3 bases at J, with 12 bases in the middle. CDR3 coding DNA: TGTGCCAGCAGCTTAGCGGCAGGTGAAATCTACGAGCAGTACTTC. Amino acids: CASSLAAGEIYEQYF.

The J gene is TRBJ2-5, the V gene TRBV2, with 7 nucleotides matching TRBD2. J gave up 5 bases and V 7 bases, and 1 base lay outside the gene matches. The V gene's germline CDR1 is SNHLY and CDR2 FYNNEI. The CDR3 has 11 residues. CDR3 DNA sequence: TGTGCCAGCAACGGGGGGGAGACCCAGTACTTC. The encoded protein is CASNGGETQYF.

The chain has TRBV27 and TRBJ1-5; weak D call: TRBD1 (5 bases). The length of the CDR3 is 13 residues. The germline CDR1 and CDR2 sequences are MNHEY and SMNVEV (reference sequence). V lost 1 base, J lost 6 bases, and 7 bases lay in between. The CDR3, as DNA: TGTGCCAGCAGTTTATGGGGCAGTCAGCCCCAGCATTTT. Translated, it gives CASSLWGSQPQHF.

The rearrangement uses TRBV2 and TRBJ2-1; 8 nucleotides align to TRBD2. V was pared by 5 bases and J by 0 bases, with 6 bases of the junction left unmatched. Germline CDR1 and CDR2: SNHLY and FYNNEI. CDR3 length: 16 amino acids. CDR3 DNA sequence: TGTGCCAGCAGTAGACTAGCGACCCGCTCCTACAATGAGCAGTTCTTC. Encoded protein: CASSRLATRSYNEQFF. Using reference TRBV2 and TRBJ2-1 for the parts outside the CDR3, the full variable domain is EPEVTQTPSHQVTQMGQEVILRCVPISNHLYFYWYRQILGQKVEFLVSFYNNEISEKSEIFDDQFSVERPDGSNFTLKIRSTKLEDSAMYFCASSRLATRSYNEQFFGPGTRLTVL.

This clone was detected only once. The CDR3 here is CASSRLTLTSGSPDTQYF. As DNA, the CDR3 is TGTGCCAGCAGCCGCCTGACCCTTACTAGCGGGAGCCCCGATACGCAGTATTTT. The V and J genes are TRBV3-1 (or the pseudogene TRBV3-2) and TRBJ2-3; 11 bases align to TRBD2. CDR1 is LGHDT, CDR2 YNNKEL, per germline (reference sequence). Trimming took 4 bases from V and 6 from J; bases not matched to a gene: 15. The CDR3 has 18 residues.

V and J are TRBV6-5 and TRBJ1-1, with TRBD1 identical over 10 bases. The V gene end was trimmed by 4 bases and the J gene end by 5 bases; junction bases not matched to a gene: 4. The CDR3 consists of 14 residues. Germline lookup yields CDR1 MNHEY and CDR2 SVGAGI. CDR3 protein: CASSSGTGVTEAFF. CDR3 nucleotides: TGTGCCAGCAGTTCCGGGACAGGGGTTACTGAAGCTTTCTTT.

This clone appeared once. V is TRBV5-4 and J is TRBJ2-2; 9 bases are shared with TRBD1. The V segment lost 7 bases and the J segment 3 bases; nucleotides outside the gene matches: 10. This CDR3 is 16 amino acids long. In germline, CDR1 is SGHNT, CDR2 YYREEE (reference sequence). CDR3 bases: TGTGCCAGCCATAAACCCCGGACAGGGGACACCGGGGAGCTGTTTTTT. Its translation is CASHKPRTGDTGELFF.